This TCR beta chain was recovered during a study of graft-versus-host responses after intestinal transplantation. Trimming left V 6 bases short and J 1 base short, with 12 bases between. The CDR3 totals 14 residues. CDR1 and CDR2 (germline): SGHNT, YENEEA. Concerning this clone itself: The antigen is unknown.

Profiling relied on immunoSEQ multiplex PCR, and the TCRdb table lists in-frame clones only, not all of them. The data show more than 65,000 clones, around 90% seen once. This rearrangement joins TRBV11-3 to TRBJ1-1; tentatively, D is TRBD1 (6 bases). This clonotype was sampled from a human donor who was the organ donor for an intestinal transplant. This material consisted of unstimulated CD8+ T cells sorted from spleen or lymph node cells, taken before transplant. As DNA, the CDR3 is TGTGCCAGCAGGGAACCGGGACAGAACACTGAAGCTTTCTTT. It is translated as CASREPGQNTEAFF.